This TCR beta chain derives from a study of blood T cell repertoires in COVID-19. Study overall: Acute-phase and convalescent COVID-19 samples originated in the United States, Italy and Spain. Nucleic acid was either cDNA or gDNA, and it came from T cells, B-cell-depleted T cells, or PBMCs.

The V segment lost 0 bases and the J segment 12 bases; nucleotides outside the gene matches: 13. Germline CDR1 is SGHRS and CDR2 is YFSETQ. CDR3 length: 15 residues. Original data processing: Scientists estimated how many nucleated cells there were by amplifying reference gene primers. This table comes from immunoSEQ multiplex PCR, and its TCRdb copy is limited to in-frame clones, with some not included. From that table come the V and J calls and clone size; the DNA was used to work out D and trimming. The sample gives about 110,000 clones, around four fifths of which show up once; approximately 15% is in the top ten.

The receptor comes from a woman aged 55-70 years with acute or convalescent COVID-19. Sequencing was carried out using peripheral blood. The gene calls are TRBV5-1 and TRBJ2-3; 7 bases fit TRBD2. This CDR3 is CASSLDPSGSSSQYF. The CDR3 coding sequence is TGCGCCAGCAGCTTGGACCCTAGCGGTAGCTCATCCCAGTATTTT. Together with reference TRBV5-1 and TRBJ2-3, the CDR3 gives the full variable domain: KAGVTQTPRYLIKTRGQQVTLSCSPISGHRSVSWYQQTPGQGLQFLFEYFSETQRNKGNFPGRFSGRQFSNSRSEMNVSTLELGDSALYLCASSLDPSGSSSQYFGPGTRLTVL.